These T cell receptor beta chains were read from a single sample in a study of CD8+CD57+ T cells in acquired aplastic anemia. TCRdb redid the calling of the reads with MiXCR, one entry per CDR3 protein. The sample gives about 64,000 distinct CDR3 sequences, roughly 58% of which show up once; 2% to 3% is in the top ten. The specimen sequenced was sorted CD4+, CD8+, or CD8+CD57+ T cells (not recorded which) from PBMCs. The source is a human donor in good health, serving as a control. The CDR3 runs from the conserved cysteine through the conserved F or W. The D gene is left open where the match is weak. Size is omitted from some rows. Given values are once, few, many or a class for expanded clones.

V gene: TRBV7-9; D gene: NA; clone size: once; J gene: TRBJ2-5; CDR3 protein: CASVSARETQYF; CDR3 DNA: TGTGCCAGCGTTTCGGCGAGGGAGACCCAGTACTTC
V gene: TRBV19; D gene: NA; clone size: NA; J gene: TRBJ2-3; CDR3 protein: CASSRELTDTQYF; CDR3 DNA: TGTGCCAGTAGCCGGGAACTCACAGATACGCAGTATTTT
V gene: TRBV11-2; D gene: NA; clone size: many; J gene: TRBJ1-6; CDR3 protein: CASSLGPGSQRDSPLHF; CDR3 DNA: TGTGCCAGCAGCTTAGGACCCGGGTCCCAGAGAGATTCACCCCTCCACTTT
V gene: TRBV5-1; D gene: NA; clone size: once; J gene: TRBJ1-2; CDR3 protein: CASRADMASLYVYTF; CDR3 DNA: TGCGCCAGCAGGGCGGATATGGCCAGTTTGTATGTCTACACCTTC
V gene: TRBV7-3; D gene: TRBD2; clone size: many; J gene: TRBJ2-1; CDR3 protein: CASSLRPRKAGGSDEQFF; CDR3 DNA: TGTGCCAGCAGCTTAAGGCCCCGCAAGGCGGGAGGGTCCGATGAGCAGTTCTTC
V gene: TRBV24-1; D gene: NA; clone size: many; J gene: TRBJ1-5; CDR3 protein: CATRAGDNQPQHF; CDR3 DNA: TGTGCCACCAGAGCAGGTGACAATCAGCCCCAGCATTTT
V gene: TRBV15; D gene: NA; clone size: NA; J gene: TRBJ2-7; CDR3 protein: CATSKRNSYEQYF; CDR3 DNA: TGTGCCACCAGCAAGAGAAACTCCTACGAGCAGTACTTC
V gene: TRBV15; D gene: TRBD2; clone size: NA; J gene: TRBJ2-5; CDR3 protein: CATSRDLAGMETQYF; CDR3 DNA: TGTGCCACCAGCAGAGACCTAGCGGGGATGGAGACCCAGTACTTC
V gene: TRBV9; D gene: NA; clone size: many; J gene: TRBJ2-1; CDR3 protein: CASSVEGSGHEQFF; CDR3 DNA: TGTGCCAGCAGCGTAGAGGGGTCAGGGCATGAGCAGTTCTTC
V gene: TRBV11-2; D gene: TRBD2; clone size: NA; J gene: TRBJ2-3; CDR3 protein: CASSTRLAGSTDTQYF; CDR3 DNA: TGTGCCAGCAGCACCCGACTAGCGGGAAGCACAGATACGCAGTATTTT
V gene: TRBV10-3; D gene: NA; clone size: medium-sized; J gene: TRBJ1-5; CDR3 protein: CAISRQEPTQWPQHF; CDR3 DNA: TGTGCCATCTCCAGACAGGAGCCGACACAATGGCCCCAGCATTTT
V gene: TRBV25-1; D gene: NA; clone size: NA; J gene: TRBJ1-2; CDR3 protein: CASSPPGFAGYTF; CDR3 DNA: TGTGCCAGCAGCCCCCCCGGGTTTGCCGGCTACACCTTC
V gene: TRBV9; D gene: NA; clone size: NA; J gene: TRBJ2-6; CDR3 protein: CARPGDNVLTF; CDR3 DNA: TGTGCCAGGCCTGGGGACAACGTCCTGACTTTC
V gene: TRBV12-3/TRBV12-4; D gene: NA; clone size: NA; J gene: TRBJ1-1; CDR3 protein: CASRLSQMNTEAFF; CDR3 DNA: TGTGCCAGCAGACTCTCACAAATGAACACTGAAGCTTTCTTT
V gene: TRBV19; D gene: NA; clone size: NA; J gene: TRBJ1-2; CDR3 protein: CASSMVGSDYGYTF; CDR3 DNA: TGTGCCAGTAGTATGGTCGGGTCGGACTATGGCTACACCTTC
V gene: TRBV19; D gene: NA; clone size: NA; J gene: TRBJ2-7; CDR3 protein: CASHGLPEQYF; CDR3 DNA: TGTGCCAGTCACGGACTGCCCGAGCAGTACTTC
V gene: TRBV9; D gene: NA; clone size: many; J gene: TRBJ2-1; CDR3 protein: CASSVAPEVNEQFF; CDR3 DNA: TGTGCCAGCAGCGTAGCCCCGGAGGTGAATGAGCAGTTCTTC